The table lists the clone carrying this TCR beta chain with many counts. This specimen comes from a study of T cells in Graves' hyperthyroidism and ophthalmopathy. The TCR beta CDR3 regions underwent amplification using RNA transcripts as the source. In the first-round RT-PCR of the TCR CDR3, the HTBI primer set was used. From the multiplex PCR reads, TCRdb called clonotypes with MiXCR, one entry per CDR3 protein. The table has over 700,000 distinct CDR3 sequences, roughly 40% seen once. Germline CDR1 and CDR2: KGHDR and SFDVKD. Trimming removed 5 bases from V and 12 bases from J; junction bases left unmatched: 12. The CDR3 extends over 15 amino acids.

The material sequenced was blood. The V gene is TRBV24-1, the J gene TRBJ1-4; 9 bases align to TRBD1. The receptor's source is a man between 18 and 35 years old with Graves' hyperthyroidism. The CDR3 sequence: CATSAGGQGLGELFF. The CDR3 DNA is TGTGCCACCAGTGCCGGAGGACAGGGGCTCGGGGAACTGTTTTTT.